This T cell receptor (beta chain) was profiled in a study of Ad26.COV2.S vaccination and SARS-CoV-2 variants. Overall study context: Once, or twice with 56 days between doses, Ad26.COV2.S was given intramuscularly. Overall study results and limits: Substantial breadth in spike-specific CD8+ and CD4+ T cell responses was reportedly seen after vaccination. Breadth and depth estimates from TCRs may understate total T cell responses.

This CDR3 region has 17 residues. Germline V gene lookup returns CDR1 MNHEY and CDR2 SMNVEV (reference sequence). V shed 1 base and J 1 base; nucleotides not matched to a gene: 9. The sample's treatment: about 20 received Ad26.COV2.S at low or high dose, single or two shots; about 5 received placebo; per-sample allocation not given. Vaccine and placebo recipients were sampled on day 63 after the first injection. This clone came up a few times. What it binds is not known. Data came from immunoSEQ multiplex PCR; TCRdb stores just in-frame clones and leaves some out. The sample has roughly 380,000 clones, roughly 90% seen once.

The sequenced sample was peripheral blood, obtained in a trial of Ad26.COV2.S vaccine versus placebo. This receptor was obtained from a person between 18 and 59 years old who received the Ad26.COV2.S COVID-19 vaccine or a placebo. The chain uses TRBV27 and TRBJ2-7; 8 nucleotides match TRBD1. The CDR3 reads CASSLFGGQAYSYEQYF. The CDR3, as DNA: TGTGCCAGCAGTTTATTCGGGGGACAGGCCTATTCCTACGAGCAGTACTTC.